Below, 15 T cell receptor beta chains from the same sample are listed, as sequenced in a study of cytomegalovirus exposure and HLA in healthy donors. Primers for the PCR totalled 60 Vbeta and 13 Jbeta. Assay used: immunoSEQ multiplex PCR; TCRdb lists only in-frame clones, some missing. The sample carries 90,000 to 120,000 clones, 70% to 85% recorded once. Source material: PBMCs. Every receptor here comes from a woman aged 18-30 years in good health and CMV-seropositive.

This clone was detected only a few times. This chain connects TRBV27 to TRBJ1-5, with D maybe TRBD1 (5 bases). The CDR3 covers 15 residues. Germline assignment: CDR1 MNHEY and CDR2 SMNVEV (reference sequence). V lost 5 bases and J lost 6, with 17 bases in between. CDR3 in amino acids: CASSPIGQGLQPQHF. The DNA for the CDR3 is TGTGCCAGCAGTCCCATAGGGCAGGGACTTCAGCCCCAGCATTTT.

The CDR3 bases are TGTGCCACCAGCAGAGGGACAGGGGAAAAACTGTTTTTT. It specifies CATSRGTGEKLFF. V usage is TRBV15 and J usage is TRBJ1-4; 8 bases match TRBD1. The germline V gene has CDR1 LNHNV and CDR2 YYDKDF (reference sequence). Trimming at V came to 1 base and at J to 8 bases, leaving 0 bases not matched to a gene. The CDR3 is 13 amino acids.

CDR3 DNA sequence: TGCGCCAGCAGCTTGGCCGTTCTGACTAGCGGGACAGATACGCAGTATTTT. It encodes CASSLAVLTSGTDTQYF. This rearrangement joins TRBV5-1 to TRBJ2-3; 10 bases line up with TRBD2. J gave up 3 bases and V 0 bases, and 7 bases lay outside the gene matches. This CDR3 has 17 residues. Per germline, CDR1 SGHRS and CDR2 YFSETQ.

The chain employs TRBV6-5 and TRBJ1-4; TRBD1 might be the D (5 bases). V lost 4 bases and J lost 7, with 16 bases in between. Germline CDR1 MNHEY, CDR2 SVGAGI. The CDR3 totals 15 residues. The CDR3 sequence is CASSSGVGESEKLFF. The CDR3 region has the DNA TGTGCCAGCAGTTCGGGGGTCGGGGAGAGTGAAAAACTGTTTTTT.

The rearrangement uses TRBV21-1 and TRBJ1-1; the table assigns TRBD1, which was not confirmed against the DNA. TRBV21-1 is tagged as a pseudogene. The CDR3 is made up of 15 amino acids. The CDR3 DNA reads as TGTGCCAGCAGAGTTTGGACATTGCCCACCACTGAAGCTTTCTTT. This gives the protein CASRVWTLPTTEAFF.

The rearrangement joins TRBV6-5 to TRBJ2-7; 9 positions agree with TRBD1. There are 16 residues in the CDR3. Germline values: CDR1 MNHEY, CDR2 SVGAGI. V was clipped by 1 base and J by 4 bases; unmatched bases: 8. DNA of the CDR3: TGTGCCAGCAGTTACTTAGCGACAGGGGGGGCATACGAGCAGTACTTC. Protein product: CASSYLATGGAYEQYF.

The V call is TRBV5-4, the J call TRBJ2-3; TRBD2 is a possible D gene (6 bases). Germline values: CDR1 SGHNT, CDR2 YYREEE (reference sequence). There are 17 residues in the CDR3. V was pared by 0 bases and J by 1 base, with 15 bases between. For the CDR3, the DNA is TGTGCCAGCAGCTTGGTATCCCGGGAGCGGGGCACAGATACGCAGTATTTT. Its protein product is CASSLVSRERGTDTQYF.

V gene TRBV2 combines with J gene TRBJ2-1, with 14 positions matching TRBD2. CDR3 length: 13 residues. CDR1 and CDR2 (germline): SNHLY, FYNNEI. V was pared by 6 bases and J by 15 bases, with 7 bases of the junction left unmatched. The CDR3 region has the DNA TGTGCCAGCAGCGGGGGACTAGCGGGAGTTCTGTTCTTC. Translating gives CASSGGLAGVLFF.

V gene TRBV10-2 combines with J gene TRBJ2-7; TRBD1 matches at 8 bases. Germline trimming cut 6 bases from V and 3 bases from J; bases unmatched to any gene: 7. Looked up from germline, CDR1 is WSHSY and CDR2 is SAAADI. CDR3 length: 14 amino acids. CDR3 coding DNA: TGCGCCAGCAGATCGGACAGGGCCTACTACGAGCAGTACTTC. Translating it yields CASRSDRAYYEQYF.

Here the CDR3 DNA reads TGTGCCAGCAGACCCCGACTAGCACTACCCTACGAGCAGTACTTC. The encoded protein is CASRPRLALPYEQYF. The V and J genes are TRBV28 and TRBJ2-7, with 7 bases aligning to TRBD2. The V and J ends lost 6 bases and 2 bases, in that order; junction bases with no gene match: 10. The V gene's germline CDR1 is MDHEN and CDR2 SYDVKM. This CDR3 contains 15 residues.

The CDR3 loop reads CASSLWVRTGVHEQYF. The CDR3 DNA sequence: TGTGCCAGCAGCTTATGGGTGCGGACAGGGGTACACGAGCAGTACTTC. The rearrangement links TRBV7-8 to TRBJ2-7, with 9 bases identical to TRBD1. The germline V gene encodes CDR1 SGHVS and CDR2 FQNEAQ. Germline trimming cut 2 bases from V and 5 bases from J; bases unmatched to any gene: 10. CDR3 length equals 16 residues.

The chain couples TRBV7-3 to TRBJ2-5; 7 bases align to TRBD2. Per the germline V gene, CDR1 is SGHTA and CDR2 is FQGTGA. Trimming took 4 bases from V and 5 from J; bases not matched to a gene: 10. This CDR3 has 15 amino acids. The DNA of the CDR3 is TGTGCCAGCAGCTACACCGCGGGAGTTTTGGAGACCCAGTACTTC. Protein sequence: CASSYTAGVLETQYF.

This rearrangement joins TRBV28 to TRBJ2-2; D ambiguous. Germline CDR1 and CDR2: MDHEN and SYDVKM. The CDR3 has 12 residues. V was cut by 6 bases and J by 8 bases, with 10 bases left in between. CDR3 DNA: TGTGCCAGCAGCCACAGTAGGGGGGAGCTGTTTTTT. Amino acid sequence: CASSHSRGELFF.

The chain links TRBV29-1 to TRBJ1-2, with D uncertain. The V gene's germline CDR1 is SQVTM and CDR2 ANQGSEA. V gave up 0 bases and J gave up 4 bases, with 9 bases separating them. CDR3 length: 13 amino acids. The CDR3 coding sequence is TGCAGCGTTGAAGACCCCGACATCTATGGCTACACCTTC. Translated, it gives CSVEDPDIYGYTF.

The chain recombines TRBV5-6 with TRBJ1-2; 10 nucleotides align to TRBD1. Germline V lookup: CDR1 SGHDT, CDR2 YYEEEE. With 3 bases clipped from V and 6 bases from J, the junction kept 11 bases outside the gene matches. This CDR3 contains 16 residues. The CDR3 reads CASSWGQGTLPNGYTF. The CDR3 bases are TGTGCCAGCAGCTGGGGACAGGGGACCTTGCCCAATGGCTACACCTTC.